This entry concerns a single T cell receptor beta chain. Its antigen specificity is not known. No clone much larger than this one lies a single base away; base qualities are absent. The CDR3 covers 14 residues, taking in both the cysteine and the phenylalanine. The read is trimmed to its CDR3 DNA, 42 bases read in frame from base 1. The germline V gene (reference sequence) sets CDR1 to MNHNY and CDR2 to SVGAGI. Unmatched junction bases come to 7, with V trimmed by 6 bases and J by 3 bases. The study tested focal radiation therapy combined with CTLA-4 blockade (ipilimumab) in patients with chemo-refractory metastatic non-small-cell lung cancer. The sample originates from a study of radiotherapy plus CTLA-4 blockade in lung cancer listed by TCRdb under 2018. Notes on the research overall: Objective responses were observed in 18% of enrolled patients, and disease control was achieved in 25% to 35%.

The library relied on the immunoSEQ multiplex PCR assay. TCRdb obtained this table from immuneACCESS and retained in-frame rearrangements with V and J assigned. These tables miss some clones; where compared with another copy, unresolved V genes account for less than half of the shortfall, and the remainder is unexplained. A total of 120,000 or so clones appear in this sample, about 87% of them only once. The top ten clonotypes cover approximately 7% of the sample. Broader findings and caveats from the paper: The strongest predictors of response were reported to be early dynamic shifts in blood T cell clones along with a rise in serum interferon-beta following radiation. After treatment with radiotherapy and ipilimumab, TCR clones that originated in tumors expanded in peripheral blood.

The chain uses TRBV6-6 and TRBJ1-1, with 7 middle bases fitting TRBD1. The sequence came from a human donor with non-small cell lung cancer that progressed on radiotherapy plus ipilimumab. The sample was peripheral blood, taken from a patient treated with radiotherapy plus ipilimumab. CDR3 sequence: CASRTDRFDTEAFF. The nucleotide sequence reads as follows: TGTGCCAGCAGAACGGACAGGTTCGACACTGAAGCTTTCTTT.